Listed below are T cell receptor beta chains from one sample, sequenced in a study of Ad26.COV2.S vaccination and SARS-CoV-2 variants. TCRdb's copy holds only in-frame clones and misses some; the assay was immunoSEQ multiplex PCR. The sample has about 260,000 clones, roughly 85% seen once. The sample consisted of peripheral blood, taken in a trial of Ad26.COV2.S vaccine versus placebo. These receptors came from a person aged 18-60 years who received the Ad26.COV2.S COVID-19 vaccine or a placebo. Both conserved end residues are part of each CDR3. A D gene is named only where the DNA matches it firmly. The size of a clone is reported for some rows only, either as once, few or many, or as a class for expanded clones.

TRBV10-3	TRBJ2-5	.	.	TGTGCCACCCGACTCCAAGAGACCCAGTACTTC	CATRLQETQYF
TRBV6-2/TRBV6-3	TRBJ1-2	TRBD1	.	TGTGCCAGCAGTCGACAGGGGATGGCTAACACCTTC	CASSRQGMANTF
TRBV4-2	TRBJ2-3	.	once	TGTGCCAGCAGCCAAGAGCTAGCGCTCACAGATACGCAGTATTTT	CASSQELALTDTQYF
TRBV4-1	TRBJ1-2	TRBD1	.	TGCGCCAGCAGCCAGGACAGGGTCGGCTATGGCTACACCTTC	CASSQDRVGYGYTF
TRBV6-1	TRBJ1-3	TRBD1	.	TGTGCCAGCAGTGAAGCTTGGGGACAGGGGTCTGGAAACACCATATATTTT	CASSEAWGQGSGNTIYF
TRBV18	TRBJ2-6	.	.	TGTGCCAGCCCTAGGACCGGGCCTATCGGGGCCAACGTCCTGACTTTC	CASPRTGPIGANVLTF
TRBV29-1	TRBJ2-1	TRBD2	once	TGCAGCGTTGACGTATTGACTAGCGGGAAGATGAACTACAATGAGCAGTTCTTC	CSVDVLTSGKMNYNEQFF
TRBV18	TRBJ2-3	TRBD2	.	TGTGCCAGCTCCCCTAGCGGGGGTATATCACCTAAAAGCACAGATACGCAGTATTTT	CASSPSGGISPKSTDTQYF
TRBV12-3/TRBV12-4	TRBJ1-2	.	.	TGTGCCAGCAGTTTCGGGGAGAGATATGGCTACACCTTC	CASSFGERYGYTF
TRBV7-9	TRBJ2-7	.	.	TGTGCCAGCAGCGGGGGCCCTACCTACGAGCAGTACTTC	CASSGGPTYEQYF
TRBV4-1	TRBJ2-1	.	.	TGCGCCAGCAGCCAAGATCCTCCAGGGAGCTCCTACAATGAGCAGTTCTTC	CASSQDPPGSSYNEQFF
TRBV4-1	TRBJ2-3	.	.	TGCGCCAGCAGCCAAAAGGTATCCCCCGATACGCAGTATTTT	CASSQKVSPDTQYF
TRBV30	TRBJ2-1	.	.	TGTGCCTGGTCTCAGGGGCTCAATGAGCAGTTCTTC	CAWSQGLNEQFF
TRBV29-1	TRBJ2-4	.	few	TGCAGCGTTGAAGATTTCGGAGCCAAAAACATTCAGTACTTC	CSVEDFGAKNIQYF
TRBV4-1	TRBJ1-5	.	.	TGCGCCAGCAGCCAAGAACCGAACGTTAGGGGGCAGCCCCAGCATTTT	CASSQEPNVRGQPQHF
TRBV2	TRBJ2-1	TRBD1	.	TGTGCCAGCGCCGAAGACAGGGGGTTTTACAATGAGCAGTTCTTC	CASAEDRGFYNEQFF
TRBV9	TRBJ1-2	.	.	TGTGCCAGCAGCTCGCCCCGGGGGGGTTTAGACTATGGCTACACCTTC	CASSSPRGGLDYGYTF
TRBV10-1	TRBJ2-3	.	once	TGCGCCAGCAGTGACGGGACTGTTGGGGGGGATACGCAGTATTTT	CASSDGTVGGDTQYF
TRBV4-2	TRBJ1-1	TRBD1	many	TGTGCCAGCAGCCAAAATTGGGGCTTGGGAAGGGGGCCCACTGAAGCTTTCTTT	CASSQNWGLGRGPTEAFF
TRBV2	TRBJ2-1	TRBD2	.	TGTGCCAGCATTGGACTAGCGGGGAAAAATGAGCAGTTCTTC	CASIGLAGKNEQFF
TRBV5-4	TRBJ1-1	.	.	TGTGCCAGCAGCAACTACATGGGGAAAACTGAAGCTTTCTTT	CASSNYMGKTEAFF
TRBV2	TRBJ1-5	.	.	TGTGCCAGCAGTGACTACCCGGGCAATCAGCCCCAGCATTTT	CASSDYPGNQPQHF